This T cell receptor (beta chain) emerged from a study of regulatory T cells in long-lasting Graves disease. Study results and caveats: Limited samples may have lowered accuracy. Persistent disease was associated with favored TRBV28 usage and with favored use of TRBJ1-2 and TRBJ2-5. Public clonotype sharing was higher in persistent than newly diagnosed patients. Newly diagnosed patients had higher TCR diversity than persistent Graves' patients did.

J lost 4 bases, V lost 0 bases, and 8 bases had no gene match. Germline CDR1 and CDR2: DFQATT and SNEGSKA (reference sequence). CDR3 size: 15 residues. This clonotype has only a few counts. Its antigen is not identified. Time point noted: newly diagnosed GD, antithyroid drugs for less than 3 months. After RNA was extracted from PBMCs, the TCR library was made from it. The authors built TCR beta libraries using iRepertoire HTBI primers and Arm-PCR of CDR3 regions. TCRdb used MiXCR to reprocess the multiplex PCR reads, holding one entry per CDR3 protein. The profile covers some 320,000 distinct CDR3 sequences, with 18% appearing a single time and more than 30% taken by the ten largest.

The source was peripheral blood mononuclear cells (PBMCs), collected at new diagnosis, from a patient treated with antithyroid drugs. The sequence was obtained from a female donor with Graves disease. The rearrangement joins TRBV20-1 to TRBJ2-7; 8 bases match TRBD2. CDR3 region: CSARDMGLVGYEQYF. CDR3 sequence (DNA): TGCAGTGCTAGAGATATGGGACTAGTGGGGTACGAGCAGTACTTC.